This T cell receptor (beta chain) was observed in a study of blood T cell repertoires in COVID-19. Study details: There were acute and convalescent COVID-19 samples, and they came from the United States, Italy and Spain.

Trimming took off 2 bases at V and 10 bases at J, with 23 bases between the two ends. The CDR3 extends over 17 amino acids. The germline CDR1 and CDR2 sequences are MGHRA and YSYEKL. In the study's own analysis: Amplification of reference gene primers provided the estimated nucleated cell counts. Sequencing used immunoSEQ multiplex PCR; TCRdb keeps in-frame clones, though not all of them. V and J calls plus clone size are reproduced from that table; the DNA served to infer D and trimming. The sample has about 240,000 clones, roughly four fifths seen once. The sequence came from a man aged 25-45 years who had recovered from COVID-19. The genes are TRBV4-1 and TRBJ2-2, with TRBD1 as a possible D gene (5 bases). What was sequenced was peripheral blood. CDR3: CASSQLDMGISRKELFF. For the CDR3, the DNA is TGCGCCAGCAGCCAACTGGACATGGGGATCTCACGTAAGGAGCTGTTTTTT.